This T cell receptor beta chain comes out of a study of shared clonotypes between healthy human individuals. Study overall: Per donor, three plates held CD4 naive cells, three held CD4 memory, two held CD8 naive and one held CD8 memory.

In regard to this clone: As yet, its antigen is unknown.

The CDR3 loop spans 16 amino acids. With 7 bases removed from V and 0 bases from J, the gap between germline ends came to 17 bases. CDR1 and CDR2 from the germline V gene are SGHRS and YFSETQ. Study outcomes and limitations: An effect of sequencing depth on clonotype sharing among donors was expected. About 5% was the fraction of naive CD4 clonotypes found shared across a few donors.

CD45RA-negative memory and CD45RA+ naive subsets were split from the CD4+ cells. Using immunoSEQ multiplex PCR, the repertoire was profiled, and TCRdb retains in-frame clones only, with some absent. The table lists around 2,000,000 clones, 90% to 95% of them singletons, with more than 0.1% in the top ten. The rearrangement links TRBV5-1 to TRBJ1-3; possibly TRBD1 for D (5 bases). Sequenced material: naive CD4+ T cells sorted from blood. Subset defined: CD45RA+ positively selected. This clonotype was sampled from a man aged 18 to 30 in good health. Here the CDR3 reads CASGQGSLSSGNTIYF. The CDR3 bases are TGCGCCAGCGGCCAGGGATCCTTAAGCTCTGGAAACACCATATATTTT.